These 21 T cell receptor beta chains were all obtained from the same sample, sequenced in a study of blood T cells in healthy people across ages. Sample-barcoded 5' priming and a J-beta primer mix drove a second PCR of roughly 6 to 12 cycles. Using its own MiXCR run on the 5' RACE reads, TCRdb lists one record per CDR3 protein. The data hold approximately 800,000 distinct CDR3 sequences, with roughly 50% observed a single time. The material sequenced was blood. These receptors originate from a man older than 75 in good health.

V is TRBV9 and J is TRBJ1-1; D not resolved. The V end lost 3 bases, the J end lost 4 bases, and 16 bases lay between the germline ends. This CDR3 region has 15 residues. Germline values: CDR1 SGDLS, CDR2 YYNGEE. This CDR3 is CASSEHGVAGTEAFF. The CDR3 region has the DNA TGTGCCAGCAGCGAACACGGGGTGGCGGGCACTGAAGCTTTCTTT.

The V gene is TRBV7-2, the J gene TRBJ1-6, with D unresolved. Trimming shortened V by 1 base and J by 3 bases, and 7 bases separated the two germline ends. There are 15 residues in the CDR3. Germline values: CDR1 SGHTA, CDR2 FQGNSA. The DNA for the CDR3 is TGTGCCAGCAGCTTAGGGTCGGGCTATAATTCACCCCTCCACTTT. Residues: CASSLGSGYNSPLHF. Full variable domain (outside the CDR3, taken from reference TRBV7-2 and TRBJ1-6): GAGVSQSPSNKVTEKGKDVELRCDPISGHTALYWYRQSLGQGLEFLIYFQGNSAPDKSGLPSDRFSAERTGGSVSTLTIQRTQQEDSAVYLCASSLGSGYNSPLHFGNGTRLTVT.

This chain connects TRBV20-1 to TRBJ2-1; 12 bases fit TRBD2. CDR3 length equals 18 residues. Germline CDR1 and CDR2: DFQATT and SNEGSKA (reference sequence). The J segment lost 6 bases and the V segment lost 1 base, leaving 13 bases of the junction unmatched. The CDR3 DNA reads as TGCAGTGCTAGAGCCGCTAGCGGGAGGGCCTATCGGGTCAATGAGCAGTTCTTC. Residues: CSARAASGRAYRVNEQFF.

The chain has TRBV29-1 and TRBJ2-1; D gene ambiguous. The CDR3 length is 11 residues. Trimming shortened V by 4 bases and J by 11 bases, and 12 bases separated the two germline ends. Germline-derived CDR1 and CDR2 are SQVTM and ANQGSEA. The CDR3 sequence is CSVVPGWKQFF. The CDR3 nucleotides read TGCAGCGTTGTACCCGGATGGAAGCAGTTCTTC.

This clonotype was observed a few times. This rearrangement joins TRBV3-1 to TRBJ2-5; D may be TRBD1 (5 bases). Germline CDR1 reads LGHDT; CDR2 reads YNNKEL (reference sequence). The CDR3 has 15 residues. Trimming took off 0 bases at V and 0 bases at J, with 8 bases between the two ends. The CDR3 spells CASSQETGDQETQYF. DNA of the CDR3: TGTGCCAGCAGCCAAGAAACAGGAGACCAAGAGACCCAGTACTTC.

This sequence joins TRBV20-1 and TRBJ2-7; 7 bases align to TRBD1. CDR3 length: 14 amino acids. V dropped 6 bases and J dropped 0; count of bases not matched to a gene: 8. Looked up from germline, CDR1 is DFQATT and CDR2 is SNEGSKA (reference sequence). CDR3 sequence reads: CSAQRTGPSYEQYF. CDR3 in DNA: TGCAGTGCGCAACGGACAGGTCCCTCCTACGAGCAGTACTTC.

The V call is TRBV4-1, the J call TRBJ2-5; 8 bases fit TRBD2. Germline trimming cut 7 bases from V and 3 bases from J; bases unmatched to any gene: 7. CDR1 is MGHRA, CDR2 YSYEKL, per germline. The CDR3 length is 14 residues. CDR3 loop: CASKGSGAKETQYF. The CDR3 DNA follows: TGCGCCAGCAAGGGTAGCGGGGCGAAAGAGACCCAGTACTTC.

The rearrangement joins TRBV5-1 to TRBJ2-5, with D possibly TRBD2 on 5 matching bases. The CDR3 loop spans 14 amino acids. In germline, CDR1 is SGHRS, CDR2 YFSETQ. Trimming left V 1 base short and J 9 bases short, with 16 bases between. CDR3 residues: CASSLNFGQEAQYF. CDR3 DNA sequence: TGCGCCAGCAGCTTGAACTTTGGGCAGGAGGCCCAGTACTTC.

This clonotype was recorded a few times. This chain uses TRBV7-9 with TRBJ2-7; 8 bases agree with TRBD2. CDR1 and CDR2 from the germline V gene are SEHNR and FQNEAQ (reference sequence). The CDR3 covers 16 residues. V gave up 5 bases and J gave up 1 base; unmatched junction bases: 10. In nucleotides, the CDR3 is TGTGCCAGCAGCCCTCGTAGCGGGATAGGGTCCTACGAGCAGTACTTC. Encoded protein: CASSPRSGIGSYEQYF.

This clonotype was detected a few times. V gene TRBV4-1 combines with J gene TRBJ1-1; no definite D call. Germline V lookup: CDR1 MGHRA, CDR2 YSYEKL. CDR3 length: 16 amino acids. V lost 0 bases and J 0 bases, leaving 11 bases between the germline ends. In DNA form, the CDR3 reads TGCGCCAGCAGCCAAGATCCGGGCCGGATGAACACTGAAGCTTTCTTT. Protein sequence: CASSQDPGRMNTEAFF.

This clonotype was observed once. This sequence joins TRBV28 and TRBJ2-4, with TRBD2 matching 13 bases. The J call is doubtful: the DNA matches TRBJ2-7 better. Germline-derived CDR1 and CDR2 are MDHEN and SYDVKM. This CDR3 comprises 20 residues. CDR3 in amino acids: CASVPTYLLGLAGELYEQYF. The CDR3 coding sequence is TGTGCCAGCGTGCCGACCTATCTCCTCGGACTAGCGGGAGAGCTCTACGAGCAGTACTTC.

This clonotype came up many times. The chain combines TRBV2 with TRBJ2-5; 9 nucleotides align to TRBD1. Per the germline V gene, CDR1 is SNHLY and CDR2 is FYNNEI. There are 14 residues in the CDR3. The V and J ends lost 5 bases and 11 bases, in that order; junction bases with no gene match: 12. The CDR3 sequence is CASSTGTGLREQYF. CDR3 DNA sequence: TGTGCCAGCAGTACCGGGACAGGGTTGAGAGAGCAGTACTTC.

This chain links TRBV25-1 with TRBJ2-5; TRBD1 aligns across 10 bases. Germline trimming cut 5 bases from V and 5 bases from J; bases unmatched to any gene: 11. CDR1 and CDR2 (germline): MGHDK, SYGVNS. This CDR3 has 16 amino acids. CDR3 protein: CASSPRDRGWSETQYF. The CDR3 bases are TGTGCCAGCAGTCCCCGGGACAGGGGATGGTCGGAGACCCAGTACTTC.

In its sample, this clonotype was seen a few times. J is TRBJ2-1 and V is TRBV6-5; 7 bases are shared with TRBD2. The CDR3 extends over 17 amino acids. Germline V CDR1 and CDR2: MNHEY, SVGAGI. V lost 0 bases and J lost 0; bases outside the gene matches: 5. CDR3 sequence (DNA): TGTGCCAGCAGTTACTCAGCGGGACTGAGCTCCTACAATGAGCAGTTCTTC. Protein product: CASSYSAGLSSYNEQFF.

The J gene is TRBJ2-1, the V gene TRBV5-1; 8 bases match TRBD2. Germline assignment: CDR1 SGHRS and CDR2 YFSETQ. CDR3 length: 15 residues. V lost 3 bases, J lost 5 bases, and 7 bases stayed unmatched. CDR3 coding DNA: TGCGCCAGCAGCTCCCGACTAGCGCGAAACAATGAGCAGTTCTTC. Translation: CASSSRLARNNEQFF.

This clonotype was picked up a small number of times. This chain connects TRBV20-1 to TRBJ2-7, with 10 bases lining up with TRBD2. The V segment lost 2 bases and the J segment 4 bases; nucleotides outside the gene matches: 8. The germline gives CDR1 DFQATT, CDR2 SNEGSKA (reference sequence). This CDR3 has 15 residues. The CDR3 region is CSARLAGAFSYEQYF. The CDR3 bases are TGCAGTGCTAGACTAGCGGGAGCTTTTAGTTACGAGCAGTACTTC.

The chain joins TRBV10-3 to TRBJ2-1; 12 nucleotides line up with TRBD2. The end of the DNA is better explained by TRBJ2-7, so the J call may be wrong. From germline, CDR1 is ENHRY and CDR2 SYGVKD. The CDR3 length is 19 residues. CDR3 DNA sequence: TGTGCCATCAGTGAGGGGGGACTAGCGGGTGCTAGCTCCTACAATGAGCAGTACTTC. The encoded protein is CAISEGGLAGASSYNEQYF.

The rearrangement links TRBV12-3 or TRBV12-4 to TRBJ1-6; D is perhaps TRBD1 (6 bases). This CDR3 is 14 amino acids long. The V end was cut by 2 bases, the J end by 7 bases, with 9 bases between. The CDR3 spells CASSLQDSNSPLHF. The DNA for the CDR3 is TGTGCCAGCAGTTTACAGGACAGCAATTCACCCCTCCACTTT.

This clonotype occurred a few times. The chain combines TRBV29-1 with TRBJ2-1, with D maybe TRBD2 (6 bases). Trimming shortened V by 7 bases and J by 8 bases, and 21 bases separated the two germline ends. This CDR3 is 14 amino acids long. Per the germline V gene, CDR1 is SQVTM and CDR2 is ANQGSEA. The CDR3: CSGGRPPGGDEQFF. The DNA of the CDR3 is TGCAGCGGTGGCCGACCGCCCGGAGGGGATGAGCAGTTCTTC.

The table lists this clonotype with a few counts. V and J are TRBV6-2 or TRBV6-3 and TRBJ2-5, with D perhaps matching TRBD1 or TRBD2 (6 bases each). Germline-derived CDR1 and CDR2 are MNHEY and SVGEGT. This CDR3 is 15 amino acids long. Trimming took off 0 bases at V and 7 bases at J, with 15 bases between the two ends. The CDR3 nucleotides are TGTGCCAGCAGTTACTCGATAGGGGGGCCAGGGACCCAGTACTTC. Protein sequence: CASSYSIGGPGTQYF.

A word on this clonotype: Germline is not matched at one junction end, which may reflect a read error. The CDR3 DNA reads TGTGCCAGCATTTTACAGACAGTCGAGCAGTACTTC. It codes for CASILQTVEQYF. The chain has TRBV28 and TRBJ2-7; perhaps TRBD1 as D (5 bases). Germline V gene sequence: CDR1 MDHEN, CDR2 SYDVKM. This CDR3 comprises 12 residues.